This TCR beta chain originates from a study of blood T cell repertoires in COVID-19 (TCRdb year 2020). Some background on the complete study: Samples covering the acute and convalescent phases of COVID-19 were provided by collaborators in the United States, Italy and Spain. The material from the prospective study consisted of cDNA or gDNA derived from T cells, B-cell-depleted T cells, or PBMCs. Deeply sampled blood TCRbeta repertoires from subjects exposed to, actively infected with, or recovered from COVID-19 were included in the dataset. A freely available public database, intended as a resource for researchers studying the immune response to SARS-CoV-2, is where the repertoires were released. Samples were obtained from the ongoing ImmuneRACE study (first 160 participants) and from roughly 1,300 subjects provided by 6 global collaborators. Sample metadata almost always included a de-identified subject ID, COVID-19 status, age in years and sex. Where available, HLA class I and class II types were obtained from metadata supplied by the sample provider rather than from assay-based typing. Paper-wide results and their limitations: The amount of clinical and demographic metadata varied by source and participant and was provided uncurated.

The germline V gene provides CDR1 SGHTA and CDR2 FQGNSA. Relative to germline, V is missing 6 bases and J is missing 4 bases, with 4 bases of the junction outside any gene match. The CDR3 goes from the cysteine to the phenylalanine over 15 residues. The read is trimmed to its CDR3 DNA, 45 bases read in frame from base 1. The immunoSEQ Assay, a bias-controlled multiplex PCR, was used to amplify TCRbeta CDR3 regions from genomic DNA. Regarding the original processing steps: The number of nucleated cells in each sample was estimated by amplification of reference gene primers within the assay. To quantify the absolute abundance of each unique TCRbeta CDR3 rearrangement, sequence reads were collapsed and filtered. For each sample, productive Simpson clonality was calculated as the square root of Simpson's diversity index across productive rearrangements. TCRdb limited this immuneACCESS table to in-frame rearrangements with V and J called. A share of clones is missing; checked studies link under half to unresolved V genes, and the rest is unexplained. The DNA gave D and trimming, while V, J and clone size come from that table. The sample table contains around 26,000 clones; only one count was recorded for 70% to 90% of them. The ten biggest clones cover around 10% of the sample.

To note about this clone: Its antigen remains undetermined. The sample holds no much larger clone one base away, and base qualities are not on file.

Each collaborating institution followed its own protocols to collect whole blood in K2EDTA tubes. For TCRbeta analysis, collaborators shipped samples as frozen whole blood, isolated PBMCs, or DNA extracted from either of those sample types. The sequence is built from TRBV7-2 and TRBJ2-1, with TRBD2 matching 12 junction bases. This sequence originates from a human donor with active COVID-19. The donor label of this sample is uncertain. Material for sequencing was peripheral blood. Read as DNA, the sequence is TGTGCCAGCAGGCAAACTAGCGGGAGGTACAATGAGCAGTTCTTC. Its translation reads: CASRQTSGRYNEQFF.